This entry is about one T cell receptor beta chain. The J segment lost 2 bases and the V segment lost 6 bases, leaving 4 bases of the junction unmatched. Per germline, CDR1 SEHNR and CDR2 FQNEAQ (reference sequence). This CDR3 has 13 residues. Sequencing was performed with immunoSEQ multiplex PCR; in TCRdb, only in-frame clones are kept and a portion is missing. The sample lists about 92,000 clones, around 92% occurring once. The data were obtained in a study of T cell changes during pregnancy in multiple sclerosis. The receptor's source is a female donor with multiple sclerosis, enrolled in a pregnancy study. Sequenced here: peripheral blood, sampled in the first trimester of pregnancy. The rearrangement joins TRBV7-9 to TRBJ2-7; 7 positions agree with TRBD1. The CDR3 bases are TGTGCCAGCAGGTCGGGACAGCCCTACGAGCAGTACTTC. It is translated as CASRSGQPYEQYF.